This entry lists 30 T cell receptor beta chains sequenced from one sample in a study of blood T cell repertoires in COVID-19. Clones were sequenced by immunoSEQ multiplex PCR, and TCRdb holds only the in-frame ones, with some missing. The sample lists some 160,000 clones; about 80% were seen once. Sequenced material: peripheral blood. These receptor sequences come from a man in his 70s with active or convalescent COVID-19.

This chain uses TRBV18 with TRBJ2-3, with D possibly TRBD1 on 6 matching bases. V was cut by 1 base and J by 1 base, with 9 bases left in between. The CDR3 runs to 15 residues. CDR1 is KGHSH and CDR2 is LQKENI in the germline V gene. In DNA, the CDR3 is TGTGCCAGCTCACCACGGGACACGGGCACAGATACGCAGTATTTT. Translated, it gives CASSPRDTGTDTQYF.

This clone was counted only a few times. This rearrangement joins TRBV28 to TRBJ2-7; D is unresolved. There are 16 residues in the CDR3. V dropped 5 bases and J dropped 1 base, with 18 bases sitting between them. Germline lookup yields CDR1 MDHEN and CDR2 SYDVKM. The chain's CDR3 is CASSPSEASGSYEQYF. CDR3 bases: TGTGCCAGCAGTCCCTCTGAGGCTAGTGGATCCTACGAGCAGTACTTC.

The CDR3 DNA reads TGCAGCGTTCGACAGAACTATAATTCACCCCTCCACTTT. The encoded protein is CSVRQNYNSPLHF. The V call is TRBV29-1, the J call TRBJ1-6, with a possible D match to TRBD1 (5 bases). V was clipped by 5 bases and J by 3 bases, with 8 bases between them. The CDR3 has 13 amino acids. Germline lookup yields CDR1 SQVTM and CDR2 ANQGSEA.

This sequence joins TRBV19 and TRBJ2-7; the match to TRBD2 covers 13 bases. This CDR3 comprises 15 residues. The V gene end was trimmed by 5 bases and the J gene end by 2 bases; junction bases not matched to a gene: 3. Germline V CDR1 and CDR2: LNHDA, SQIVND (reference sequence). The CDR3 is CASSLLAGGPYEQYF. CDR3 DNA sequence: TGTGCCAGTAGTTTACTAGCGGGGGGGCCCTACGAGCAGTACTTC.

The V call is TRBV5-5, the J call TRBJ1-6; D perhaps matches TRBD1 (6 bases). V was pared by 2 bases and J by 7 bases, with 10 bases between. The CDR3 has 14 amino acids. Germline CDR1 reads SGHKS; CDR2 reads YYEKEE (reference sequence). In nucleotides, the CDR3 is TGTGCCAGCAGCTTTCTTCAGGGGAATTCACCCCTCCACTTT. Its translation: CASSFLQGNSPLHF.

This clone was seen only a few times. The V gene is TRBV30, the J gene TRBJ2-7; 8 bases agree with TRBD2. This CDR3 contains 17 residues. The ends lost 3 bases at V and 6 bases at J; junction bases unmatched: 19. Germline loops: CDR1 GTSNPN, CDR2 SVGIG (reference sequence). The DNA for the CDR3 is TGTGCCTGGAGAAAAGTAGGAACTAGCGGAGGAGCTGCCGAGCAGTACTTC. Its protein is CAWRKVGTSGGAAEQYF.

This CDR3 reads CASSFSTLGQGGEQYF. CDR3 nucleotide sequence: TGCGCCAGCAGCTTCTCCACCCTGGGACAGGGAGGCGAGCAGTACTTC. This chain connects TRBV5-1 to TRBJ2-7; 9 positions agree with TRBD1. The V and J ends lost 2 bases and 6 bases, in that order; junction bases with no gene match: 12. From germline, CDR1 is SGHRS and CDR2 YFSETQ. This CDR3 is built from 16 residues.

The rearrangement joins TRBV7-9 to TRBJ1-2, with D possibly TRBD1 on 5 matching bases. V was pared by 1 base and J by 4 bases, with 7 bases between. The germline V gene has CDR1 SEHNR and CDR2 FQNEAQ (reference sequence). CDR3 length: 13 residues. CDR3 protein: CASSLEGVYGYTF. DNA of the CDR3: TGTGCCAGCAGCTTAGAAGGGGTCTATGGCTACACCTTC.

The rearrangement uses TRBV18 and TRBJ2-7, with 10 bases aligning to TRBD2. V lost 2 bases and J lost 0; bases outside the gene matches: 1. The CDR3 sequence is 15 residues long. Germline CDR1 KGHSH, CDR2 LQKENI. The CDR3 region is CASSPSSGGSYEQYF. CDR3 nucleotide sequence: TGTGCCAGCTCACCATCTAGCGGGGGCTCCTACGAGCAGTACTTC.

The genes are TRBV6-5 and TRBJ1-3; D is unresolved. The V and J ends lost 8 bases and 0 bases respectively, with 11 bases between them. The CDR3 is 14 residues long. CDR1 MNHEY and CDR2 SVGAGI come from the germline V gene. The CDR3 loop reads CASWALGSGNTIYF. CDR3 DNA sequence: TGTGCCAGCTGGGCCCTCGGCTCTGGAAACACCATATATTTT.

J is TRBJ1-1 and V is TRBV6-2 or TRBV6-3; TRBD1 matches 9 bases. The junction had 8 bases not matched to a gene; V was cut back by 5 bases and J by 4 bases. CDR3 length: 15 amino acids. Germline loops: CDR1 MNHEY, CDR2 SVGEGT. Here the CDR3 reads CASSVPGQGRTEAFF. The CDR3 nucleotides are TGTGCCAGCAGTGTACCGGGACAGGGACGCACTGAAGCTTTCTTT.

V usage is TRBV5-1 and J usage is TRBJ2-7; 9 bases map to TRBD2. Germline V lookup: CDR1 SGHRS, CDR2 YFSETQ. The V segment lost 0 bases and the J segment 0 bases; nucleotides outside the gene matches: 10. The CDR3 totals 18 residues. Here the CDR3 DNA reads TGCGCCAGCAGCTTGGGCCCGAGGACTAGCGTAAACTCCTACGAGCAGTACTTC. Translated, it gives CASSLGPRTSVNSYEQYF.

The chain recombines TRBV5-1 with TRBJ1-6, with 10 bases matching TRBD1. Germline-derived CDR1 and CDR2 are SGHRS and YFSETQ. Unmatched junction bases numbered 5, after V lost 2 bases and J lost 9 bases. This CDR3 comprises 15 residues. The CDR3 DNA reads TGCGCCAGCAGCTTAGGACAGGGGGTTGGTTCACCCCTCCACTTT. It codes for CASSLGQGVGSPLHF.

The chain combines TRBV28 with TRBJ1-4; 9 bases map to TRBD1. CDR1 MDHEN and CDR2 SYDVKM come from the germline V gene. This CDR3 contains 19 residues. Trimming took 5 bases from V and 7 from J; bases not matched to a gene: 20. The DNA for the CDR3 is TGTGCCAGCAGTCCCCCCGCAGGACAGGGGCGGACCTCCGGTGAAAAACTGTTTTTT. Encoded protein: CASSPPAGQGRTSGEKLFF.

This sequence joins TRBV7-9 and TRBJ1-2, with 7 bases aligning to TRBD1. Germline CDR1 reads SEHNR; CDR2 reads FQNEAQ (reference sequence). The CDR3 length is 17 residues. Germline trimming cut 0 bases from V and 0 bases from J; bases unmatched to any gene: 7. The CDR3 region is CASSLALGQRTNYGYTF. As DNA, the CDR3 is TGTGCCAGCAGCTTAGCCCTGGGACAGAGAACTAACTATGGCTACACCTTC.

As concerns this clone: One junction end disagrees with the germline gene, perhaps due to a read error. Here the CDR3 reads CASSFRREGTEAFF. The CDR3 DNA follows: TGTGCCAGCAGTTTCCGAAGGGAGGGGACTGAGGCTTTCTTT. V is TRBV6-5 and J is TRBJ1-1; perhaps TRBD1 as D (5 bases). CDR1 and CDR2 (germline): MNHEY, SVGAGI. The CDR3 contains 14 residues.

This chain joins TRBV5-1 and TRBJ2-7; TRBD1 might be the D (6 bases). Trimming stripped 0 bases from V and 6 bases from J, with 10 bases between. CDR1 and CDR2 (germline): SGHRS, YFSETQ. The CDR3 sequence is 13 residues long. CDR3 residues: CASSLGQELEQYF. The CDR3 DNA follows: TGCGCCAGCAGCTTGGGACAGGAGCTCGAGCAGTACTTC.

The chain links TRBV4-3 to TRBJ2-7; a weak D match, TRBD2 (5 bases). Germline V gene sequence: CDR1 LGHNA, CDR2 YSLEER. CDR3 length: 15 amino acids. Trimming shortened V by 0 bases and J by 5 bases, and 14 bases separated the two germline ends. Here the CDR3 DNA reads TGCGCCAGCAGCCAAGAAGGAGGCCAGAGCAACGAGCAGTACTTC. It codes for CASSQEGGQSNEQYF.

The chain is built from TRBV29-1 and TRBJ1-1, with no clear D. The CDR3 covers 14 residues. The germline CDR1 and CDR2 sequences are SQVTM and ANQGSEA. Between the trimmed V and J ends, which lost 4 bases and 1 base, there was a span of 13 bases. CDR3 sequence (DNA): TGCAGCGTTGGGTGGCGTCGGGAGAACACTGAAGCTTTCTTT. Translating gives CSVGWRRENTEAFF.

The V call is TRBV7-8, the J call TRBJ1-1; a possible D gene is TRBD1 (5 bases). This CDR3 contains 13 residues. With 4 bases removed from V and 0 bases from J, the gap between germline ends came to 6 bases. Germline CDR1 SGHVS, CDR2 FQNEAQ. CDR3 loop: CASSSTVNTEAFF. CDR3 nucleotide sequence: TGTGCCAGCAGCTCGACAGTGAACACTGAAGCTTTCTTT.

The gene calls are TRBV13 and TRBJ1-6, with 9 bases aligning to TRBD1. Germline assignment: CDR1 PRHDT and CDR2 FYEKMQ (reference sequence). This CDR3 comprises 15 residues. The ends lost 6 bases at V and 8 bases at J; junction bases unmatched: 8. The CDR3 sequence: CASSQYRGLDSPLHF. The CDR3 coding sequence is TGTGCCAGCAGTCAGTACAGGGGGCTGGATTCACCCCTCCACTTT. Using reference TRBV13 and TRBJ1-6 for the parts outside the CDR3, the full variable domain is AAGVIQSPRHLIKEKRETATLKCYPIPRHDTVYWYQQGPGQDPQFLISFYEKMQSDKGSIPDRFSAQQFSDYHSELNMSSLELGDSALYFCASSQYRGLDSPLHFGNGTRLTVT.

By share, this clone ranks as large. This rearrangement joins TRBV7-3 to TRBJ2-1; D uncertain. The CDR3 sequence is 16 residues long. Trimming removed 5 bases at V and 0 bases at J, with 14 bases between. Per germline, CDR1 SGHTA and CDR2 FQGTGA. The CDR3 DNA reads TGTGCCAGCAGCCGGCTCGCGTCTAGCTCCTACAATGAGCAGTTCTTC. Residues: CASSRLASSSYNEQFF. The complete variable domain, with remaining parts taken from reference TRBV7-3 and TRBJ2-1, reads GAGVSQTPSNKVTEKGKYVELRCDPISGHTALYWYRQSLGQGPEFLIYFQGTGAADDSGLPNDRFFAVRPEGSVSTLKIQRTERGDSAVYLCASSRLASSSYNEQFFGPGTRLTVL.

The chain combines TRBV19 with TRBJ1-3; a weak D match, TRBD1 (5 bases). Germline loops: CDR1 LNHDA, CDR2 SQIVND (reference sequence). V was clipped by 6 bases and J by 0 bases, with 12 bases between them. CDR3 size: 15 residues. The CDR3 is CASRVAGRSGNTIYF. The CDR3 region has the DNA TGTGCCAGTAGAGTTGCAGGGCGCTCTGGAAACACCATATATTTT.

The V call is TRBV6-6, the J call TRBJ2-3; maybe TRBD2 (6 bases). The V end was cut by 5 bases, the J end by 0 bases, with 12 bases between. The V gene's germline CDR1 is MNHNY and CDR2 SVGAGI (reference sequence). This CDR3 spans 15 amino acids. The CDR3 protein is CASSPSGTSTDTQYF. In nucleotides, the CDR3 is TGTGCCAGCAGTCCCTCCGGGACTAGCACAGATACGCAGTATTTT.

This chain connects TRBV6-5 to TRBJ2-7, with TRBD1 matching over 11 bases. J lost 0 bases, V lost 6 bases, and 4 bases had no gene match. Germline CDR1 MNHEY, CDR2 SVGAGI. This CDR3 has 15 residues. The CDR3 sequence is CASSPGTGGSYEQYF. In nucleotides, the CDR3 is TGTGCCAGCAGCCCCGGGACAGGGGGCTCCTACGAGCAGTACTTC.

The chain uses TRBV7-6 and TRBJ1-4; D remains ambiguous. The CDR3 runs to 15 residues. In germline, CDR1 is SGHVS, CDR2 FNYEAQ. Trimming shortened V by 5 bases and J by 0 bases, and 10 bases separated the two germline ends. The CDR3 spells CASSPRAATNEKLFF. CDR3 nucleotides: TGTGCCAGCAGCCCGCGGGCAGCAACTAATGAAAAACTGTTTTTT. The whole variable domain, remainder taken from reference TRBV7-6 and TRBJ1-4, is GAGVSQSPRYKVTKRGQDVALRCDPISGHVSLYWYRQALGQGPEFLTYFNYEAQQDKSGLPNDRFSAERPEGSISTLTIQRTEQRDSAMYRCASSPRAATNEKLFFGSGTQLSVL.

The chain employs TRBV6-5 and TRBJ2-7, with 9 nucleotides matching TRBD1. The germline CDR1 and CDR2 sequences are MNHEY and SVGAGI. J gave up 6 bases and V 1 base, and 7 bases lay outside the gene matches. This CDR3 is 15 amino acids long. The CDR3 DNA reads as TGTGCCAGCAGTTACTTGGACAGGGGTGTAGGCGAGCAGTACTTC. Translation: CASSYLDRGVGEQYF.

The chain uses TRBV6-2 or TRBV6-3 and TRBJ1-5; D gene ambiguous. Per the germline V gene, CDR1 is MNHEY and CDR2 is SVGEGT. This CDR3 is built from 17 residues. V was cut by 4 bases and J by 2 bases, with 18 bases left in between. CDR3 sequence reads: CASSLREGGLGNQPQHF. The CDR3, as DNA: TGTGCCAGCAGTTTACGGGAGGGTGGACTGGGCAATCAGCCCCAGCATTTT.

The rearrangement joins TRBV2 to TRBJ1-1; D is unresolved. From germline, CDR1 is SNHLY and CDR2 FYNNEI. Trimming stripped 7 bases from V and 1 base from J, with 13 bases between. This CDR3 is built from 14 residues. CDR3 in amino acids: CASNLDGENTEAFF. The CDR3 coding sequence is TGTGCCAGCAACCTAGACGGGGAGAACACTGAAGCTTTCTTT.

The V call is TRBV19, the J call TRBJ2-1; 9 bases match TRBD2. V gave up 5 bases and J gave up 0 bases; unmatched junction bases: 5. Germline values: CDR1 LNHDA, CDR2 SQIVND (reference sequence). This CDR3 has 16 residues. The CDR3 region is CASSSLAGSSYNEQFF. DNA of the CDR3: TGTGCCAGTAGTTCCCTAGCGGGGAGCTCCTACAATGAGCAGTTCTTC. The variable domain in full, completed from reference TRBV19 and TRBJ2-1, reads DGGITQSPKYLFRKEGQNVTLSCEQNLNHDAMYWYRQDPGQGLRLIYYSQIVNDFQKGDIAEGYSVSREKKESFPLTVTSAQKNPTAFYLCASSSLAGSSYNEQFFGPGTRLTVL.